The 8 T cell receptor beta chains presented below share a single source sample, sequenced in a study of OX40 agonist ivuxolimab in advanced cancers. This table comes from immunoSEQ multiplex PCR, and its TCRdb copy is limited to in-frame clones, with some not included. The sample comprises 55,000 to 80,000 clones, approximately 90% of which are singletons, and approximately 1.1% rests with the top ten. The material was CD4+ or CD8+ T cells sorted from blood, obtained in a trial of the OX40 agonist ivuxolimab. These receptors were taken from an adult with an advanced solid tumor such as melanoma, head and neck, liver or kidney cancer.

V and J are TRBV9 and TRBJ2-1; TRBD2 aligns across 7 bases. CDR3 size: 17 residues. Germline loops: CDR1 SGDLS, CDR2 YYNGEE. The junction had 8 bases not matched to a gene; V was cut back by 2 bases and J by 0 bases. The CDR3 DNA sequence: TGTGCCAGCAGCGTGACTGGGGGAGGGCCCTCCTACAATGAGCAGTTCTTC. This gives the protein CASSVTGGGPSYNEQFF. The full variable domain, with the rest looked up from reference TRBV9 and TRBJ2-1, is DSGVTQTPKHLITATGQRVTLRCSPRSGDLSVYWYQQSLDQGLQFLIQYYNGEERAKGNILERFSAQQFPDLHSELNLSSLELGDSALYFCASSVTGGGPSYNEQFFGPGTRLTVL.

The chain uses TRBV9 and TRBJ2-3; no clear D. The CDR3 has 13 amino acids. Germline V gene lookup returns CDR1 SGDLS and CDR2 YYNGEE. Trimming took 0 bases from V and 3 from J, leaving 5 bases between them. Written as DNA, the CDR3 is TGTGCCAGCAGCGTAGGACCAACAGATACGCAGTATTTT. It yields the protein CASSVGPTDTQYF.

V gene TRBV30 combines with J gene TRBJ1-6; possibly TRBD1 for D (6 bases). V was shortened by 5 bases and J by 7 bases, with 18 bases between the two germline ends. Germline-derived CDR1 and CDR2 are GTSNPN and SVGIG (reference sequence). CDR3 size: 15 residues. In DNA, the CDR3 is TGTGCCTGGTGTAACCCCAACAGGGAAAATTCACCCCTCCACTTT. Amino acid sequence: CAWCNPNRENSPLHF.

The chain employs TRBV10-3 and TRBJ2-1; 8 bases line up with TRBD2. The CDR3 loop spans 13 amino acids. The germline CDR1 and CDR2 sequences are ENHRY and SYGVKD. With V trimmed by 4 bases and J by 5 bases, 1 base remained unmatched. The CDR3 region has the DNA TGTGCCATCAGTGCGGGACTAGACAATGAGCAGTTCTTC. This codes for CAISAGLDNEQFF.

This clone was seen at least ten times. Other nucleotide sequences in the sample specify the same CDR3. V is TRBV5-1 and J is TRBJ2-3; D not resolved. Per germline, CDR1 SGHRS and CDR2 YFSETQ. The V end was cut by 2 bases, the J end by 3 bases, with 10 bases between. CDR3 size: 14 residues. The CDR3 nucleotides are TGCGCCAGCAGCTTATCCCAGAGTACAGATACGCAGTATTTT. Its translation: CASSLSQSTDTQYF.

V and J are TRBV19 and TRBJ2-3; D remains unclear. The CDR3 length is 14 residues. In germline, CDR1 is LNHDA, CDR2 SQIVND (reference sequence). Trimming removed 9 bases at V and 4 bases at J, with 17 bases between. CDR3 sequence: CASTDLTGSDTQYF. CDR3 in DNA: TGTGCCAGCACAGACCTAACCGGTTCAGATACGCAGTATTTT.

This clone was seen more than once but under ten times. The rearrangement links TRBV29-1 to TRBJ2-5, with TRBD1 identical over 7 bases. V dropped 7 bases and J dropped 5; count of bases not matched to a gene: 7. CDR1 is SQVTM, CDR2 ANQGSEA, per germline. The CDR3 extends over 12 amino acids. In nucleotides, the CDR3 is TGCAGCGCCCAAGGGGGCAGCGAGACCCAGTACTTC. This gives the protein CSAQGGSETQYF.

The chain combines TRBV5-1 with TRBJ2-1, with 7 bases matching TRBD2. CDR3 length equals 14 residues. Germline V gene data show CDR1 as SGHRS and CDR2 as YFSETQ. V trimming: 0 bases; J trimming: 4 bases; junction bases outside the gene matches: 1. CDR3 residues: CASSLGEGYNEQFF. For the CDR3, the DNA is TGCGCCAGCAGCTTGGGGGAGGGATACAATGAGCAGTTCTTC.